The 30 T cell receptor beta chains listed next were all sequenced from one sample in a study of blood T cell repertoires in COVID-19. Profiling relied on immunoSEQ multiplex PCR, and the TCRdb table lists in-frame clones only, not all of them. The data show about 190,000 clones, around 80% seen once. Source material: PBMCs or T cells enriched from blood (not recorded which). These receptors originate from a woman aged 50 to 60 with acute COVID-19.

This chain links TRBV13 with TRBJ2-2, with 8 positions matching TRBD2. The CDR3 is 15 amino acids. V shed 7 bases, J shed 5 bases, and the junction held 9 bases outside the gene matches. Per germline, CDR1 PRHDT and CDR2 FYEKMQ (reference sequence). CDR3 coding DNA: TGTGCCAGCACCGGGGGGGGCTGGGAGACCGGGGAGCTGTTTTTT. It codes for CASTGGGWETGELFF.

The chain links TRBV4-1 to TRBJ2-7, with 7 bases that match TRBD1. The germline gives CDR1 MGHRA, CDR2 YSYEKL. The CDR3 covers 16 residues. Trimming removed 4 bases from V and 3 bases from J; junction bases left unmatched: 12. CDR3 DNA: TGCGCCAGCAGCCTAACTCCCCGGGACAGCCGCTACGAGCAGTACGTC. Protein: CASSLTPRDSRYEQYV.

The CDR3 spells CASSGTSSGANVLTF. In nucleotides, the CDR3 is TGTGCCAGCAGCGGTACTAGCTCTGGGGCCAACGTCCTGACTTTC. The chain carries TRBV2 and TRBJ2-6, with D perhaps matching TRBD2 (5 bases). CDR1 and CDR2 (germline): SNHLY, FYNNEI. The CDR3 spans 15 residues. V dropped 6 bases and J dropped 0 bases, with 9 bases sitting between them.

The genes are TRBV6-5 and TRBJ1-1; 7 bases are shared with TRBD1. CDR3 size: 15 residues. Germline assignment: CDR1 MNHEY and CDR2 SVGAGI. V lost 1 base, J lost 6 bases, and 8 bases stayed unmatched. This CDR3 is CASSYLDGTASEAFF. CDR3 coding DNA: TGTGCCAGCAGTTACTTGGATGGGACAGCGTCTGAAGCTTTCTTT.

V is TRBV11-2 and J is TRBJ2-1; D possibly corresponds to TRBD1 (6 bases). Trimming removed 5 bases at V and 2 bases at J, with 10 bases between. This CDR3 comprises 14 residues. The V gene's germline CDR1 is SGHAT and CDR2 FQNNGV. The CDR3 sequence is CASSQGGPYNEQFF. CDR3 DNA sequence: TGTGCCAGCAGCCAAGGGGGTCCCTACAATGAGCAGTTCTTC.

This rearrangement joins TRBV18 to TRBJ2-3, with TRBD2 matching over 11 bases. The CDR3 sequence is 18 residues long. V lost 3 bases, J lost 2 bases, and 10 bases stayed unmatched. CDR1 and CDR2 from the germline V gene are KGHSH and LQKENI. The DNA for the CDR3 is TGTGCCAGCTCACCGATGGCTAGCGGGGGGAGCTTCACAGATACGCAGTATTTT. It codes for CASSPMASGGSFTDTQYF. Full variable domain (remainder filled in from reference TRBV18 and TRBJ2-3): NAGVMQNPRHLVRRRGQEARLRCSPMKGHSHVYWYRQLPEEGLKFMVYLQKENIIDESGMPKERFSAEFPKEGPSILRIQQVVRGDSAAYFCASSPMASGGSFTDTQYFGPGTRLTVL.

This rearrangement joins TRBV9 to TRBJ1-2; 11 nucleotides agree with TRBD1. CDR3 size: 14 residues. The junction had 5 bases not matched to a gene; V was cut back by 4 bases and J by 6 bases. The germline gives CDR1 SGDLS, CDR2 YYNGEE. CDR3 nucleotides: TGTGCCAGCAGCTCTCCGGGACAGGGGGATGGCTACACCTTC. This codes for CASSSPGQGDGYTF.

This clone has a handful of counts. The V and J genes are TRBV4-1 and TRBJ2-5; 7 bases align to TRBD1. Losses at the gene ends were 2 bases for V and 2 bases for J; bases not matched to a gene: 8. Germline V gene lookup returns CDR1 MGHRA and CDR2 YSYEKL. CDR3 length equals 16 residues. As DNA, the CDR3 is TGCGCCAGCAGCCAATCCCAGGCCAGGGGGCAAGAGACCCAGTACTTC. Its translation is CASSQSQARGQETQYF.

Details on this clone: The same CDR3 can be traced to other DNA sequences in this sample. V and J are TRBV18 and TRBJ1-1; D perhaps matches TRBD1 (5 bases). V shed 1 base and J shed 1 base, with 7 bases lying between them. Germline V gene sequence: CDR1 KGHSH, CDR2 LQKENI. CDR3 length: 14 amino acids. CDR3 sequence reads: CASSPQGQNTEAFF. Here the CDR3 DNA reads TGTGCCAGCTCACCACAAGGACAGAACACTGAAGCTTTCTTT.

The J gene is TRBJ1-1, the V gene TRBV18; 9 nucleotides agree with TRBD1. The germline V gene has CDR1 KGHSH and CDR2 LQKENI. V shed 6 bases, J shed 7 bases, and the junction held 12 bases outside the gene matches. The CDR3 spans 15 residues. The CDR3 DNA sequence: TGTGCCAGCTCCCAGGGGGTCACAGGGGGCGTTGAAGCTTTCTTT. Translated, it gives CASSQGVTGGVEAFF.

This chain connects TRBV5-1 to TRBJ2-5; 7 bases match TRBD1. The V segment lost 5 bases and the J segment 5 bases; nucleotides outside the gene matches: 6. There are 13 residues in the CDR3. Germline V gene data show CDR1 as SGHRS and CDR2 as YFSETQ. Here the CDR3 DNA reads TGCGCCAGCAGGAAGACAGGGTCGGAGACCCAGTACTTC. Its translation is CASRKTGSETQYF.

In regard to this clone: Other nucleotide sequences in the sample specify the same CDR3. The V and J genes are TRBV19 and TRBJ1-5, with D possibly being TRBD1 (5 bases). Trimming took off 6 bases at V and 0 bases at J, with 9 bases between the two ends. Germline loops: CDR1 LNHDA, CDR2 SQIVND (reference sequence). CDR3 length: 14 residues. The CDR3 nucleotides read TGTGCCAGTAGCCGGGGGGGTAGCAATCAGCCCCAGCATTTT. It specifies CASSRGGSNQPQHF.

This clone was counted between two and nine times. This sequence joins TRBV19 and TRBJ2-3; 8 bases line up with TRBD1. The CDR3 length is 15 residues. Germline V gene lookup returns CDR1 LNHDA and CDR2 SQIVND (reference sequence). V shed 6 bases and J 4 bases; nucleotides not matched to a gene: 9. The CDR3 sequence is CASRLYGTGSDTQYF. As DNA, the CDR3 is TGTGCCAGTAGACTCTACGGGACAGGATCAGATACGCAGTATTTT. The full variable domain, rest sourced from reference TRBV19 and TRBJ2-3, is DGGITQSPKYLFRKEGQNVTLSCEQNLNHDAMYWYRQDPGQGLRLIYYSQIVNDFQKGDIAEGYSVSREKKESFPLTVTSAQKNPTAFYLCASRLYGTGSDTQYFGPGTRLTVL.

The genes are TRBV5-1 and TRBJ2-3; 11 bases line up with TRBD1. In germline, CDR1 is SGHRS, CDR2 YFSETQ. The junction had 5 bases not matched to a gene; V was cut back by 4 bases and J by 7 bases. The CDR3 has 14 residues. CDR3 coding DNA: TGCGCCAGCAGCCTAGGGACAGGGGGACATACGCAGTATTTT. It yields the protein CASSLGTGGHTQYF.

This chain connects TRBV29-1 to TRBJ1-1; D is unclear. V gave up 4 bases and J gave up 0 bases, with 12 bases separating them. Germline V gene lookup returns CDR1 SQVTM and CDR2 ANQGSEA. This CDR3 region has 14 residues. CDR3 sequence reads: CSVGFRGMNTEAFF. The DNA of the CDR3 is TGCAGCGTTGGGTTTCGCGGGATGAACACTGAAGCTTTCTTT. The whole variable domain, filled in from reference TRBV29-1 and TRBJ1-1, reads SAVISQKPSRDICQRGTSLTIQCQVDSQVTMMFWYRQQPGQSLTLIATANQGSEATYESGFVIDKFPISRPNLTFSTLTVSNMSPEDSSIYLCSVGFRGMNTEAFFGQGTRLTVV.

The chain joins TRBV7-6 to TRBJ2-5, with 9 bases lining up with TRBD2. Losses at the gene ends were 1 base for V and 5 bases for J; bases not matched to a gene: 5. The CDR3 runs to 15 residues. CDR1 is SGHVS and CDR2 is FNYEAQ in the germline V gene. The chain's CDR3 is CASSLGGGARETQYF. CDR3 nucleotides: TGTGCCAGCAGCTTAGGCGGGGGGGCCCGGGAGACCCAGTACTTC.

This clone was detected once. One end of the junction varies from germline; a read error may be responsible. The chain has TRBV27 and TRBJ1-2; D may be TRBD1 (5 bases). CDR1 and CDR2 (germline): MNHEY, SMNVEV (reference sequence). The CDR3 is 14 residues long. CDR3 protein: CASGLSGGGYGYTF. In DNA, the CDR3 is TGTGCCAGCGGTTTGTCGGGGGGAGGGTATGGCTACACCTTC.

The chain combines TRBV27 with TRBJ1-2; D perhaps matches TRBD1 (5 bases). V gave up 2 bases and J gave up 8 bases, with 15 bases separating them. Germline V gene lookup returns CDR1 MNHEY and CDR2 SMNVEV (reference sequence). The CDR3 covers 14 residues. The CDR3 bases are TGTGCCAGCAGTTTAACAGGAGAGATGAGGGGCTACACCTTC. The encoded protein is CASSLTGEMRGYTF.

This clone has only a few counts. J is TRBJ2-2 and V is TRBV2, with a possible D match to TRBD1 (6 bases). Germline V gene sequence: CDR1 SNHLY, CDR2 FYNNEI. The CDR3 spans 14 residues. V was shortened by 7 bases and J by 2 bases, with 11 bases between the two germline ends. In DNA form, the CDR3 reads TGTGCCAGCACCAAGGACAGTAACACCGGGGAGCTGTTTTTT. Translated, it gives CASTKDSNTGELFF.

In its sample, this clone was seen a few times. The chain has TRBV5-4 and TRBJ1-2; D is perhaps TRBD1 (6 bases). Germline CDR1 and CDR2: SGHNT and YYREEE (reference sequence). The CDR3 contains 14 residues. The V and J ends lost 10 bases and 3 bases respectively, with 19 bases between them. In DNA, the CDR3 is TGTGCCGCCAGAGCGGGGGCCTCGCACTATGGCTACACCTTC. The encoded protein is CAARAGASHYGYTF. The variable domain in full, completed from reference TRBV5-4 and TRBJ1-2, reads ETGVTQSPTHLIKTRGQQVTLRCSSQSGHNTVSWYQQALGQGPQFIFQYYREEENGRGNFPPRFSGLQFPNYSSELNVNALELDDSALYLCAARAGASHYGYTFGSGTRLTVV.

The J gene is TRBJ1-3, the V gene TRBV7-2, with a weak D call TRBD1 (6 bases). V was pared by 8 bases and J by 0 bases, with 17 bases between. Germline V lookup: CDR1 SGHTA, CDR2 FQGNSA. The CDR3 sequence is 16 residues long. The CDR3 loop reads CASLPTGRSSGNTIYF. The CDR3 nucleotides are TGTGCCAGCCTCCCGACAGGCCGGAGCTCTGGAAACACCATATATTTT.

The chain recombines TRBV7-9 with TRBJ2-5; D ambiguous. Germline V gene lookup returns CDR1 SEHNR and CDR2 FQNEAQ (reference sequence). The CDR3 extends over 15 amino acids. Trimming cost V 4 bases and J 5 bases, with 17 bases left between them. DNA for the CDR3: TGTGCCAGCAGCTCTAATCGTCCTTCGAGGGAGACCCAGTACTTC. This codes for CASSSNRPSRETQYF.

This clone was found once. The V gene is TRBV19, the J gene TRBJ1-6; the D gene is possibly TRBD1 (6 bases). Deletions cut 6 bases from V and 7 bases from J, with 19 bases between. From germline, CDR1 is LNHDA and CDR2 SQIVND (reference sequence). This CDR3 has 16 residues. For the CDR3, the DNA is TGTGCCAGTAGCTTAAAAACAGGGCTGGGGAATTCACCCCTCCACTTT. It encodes CASSLKTGLGNSPLHF.

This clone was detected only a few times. CDR3 DNA: TGTGCCAGCAGTCGGGGGGATCTTAACACTGAAGCTTTCTTT. Amino acids: CASSRGDLNTEAFF. The rearrangement joins TRBV3-1 (or the pseudogene TRBV3-2) to TRBJ1-1; D possibly corresponds to TRBD1 (5 bases). The CDR3 loop spans 14 amino acids. Trimming stripped 6 bases from V and 2 bases from J, with 13 bases between. Germline CDR1 reads LGHDT; CDR2 reads YNNKEL (reference sequence).

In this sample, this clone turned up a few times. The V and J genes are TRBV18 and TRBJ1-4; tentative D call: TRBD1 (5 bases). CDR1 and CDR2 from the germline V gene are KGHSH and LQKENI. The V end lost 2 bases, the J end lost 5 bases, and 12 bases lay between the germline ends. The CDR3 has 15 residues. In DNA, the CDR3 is TGTGCCAGCTCACCATCGAACAGGCAAAATGAAAAACTGTTTTTT. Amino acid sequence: CASSPSNRQNEKLFF. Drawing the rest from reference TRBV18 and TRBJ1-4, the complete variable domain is NAGVMQNPRHLVRRRGQEARLRCSPMKGHSHVYWYRQLPEEGLKFMVYLQKENIIDESGMPKERFSAEFPKEGPSILRIQQVVRGDSAAYFCASSPSNRQNEKLFFGSGTQLSVL.

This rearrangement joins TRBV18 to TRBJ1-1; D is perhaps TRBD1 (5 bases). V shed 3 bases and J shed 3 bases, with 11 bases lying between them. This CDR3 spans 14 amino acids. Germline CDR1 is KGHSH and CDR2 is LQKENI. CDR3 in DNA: TGTGCCAGCTCACCCTCCAGGGAAGACACTGAAGCTTTCTTT. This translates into CASSPSREDTEAFF.

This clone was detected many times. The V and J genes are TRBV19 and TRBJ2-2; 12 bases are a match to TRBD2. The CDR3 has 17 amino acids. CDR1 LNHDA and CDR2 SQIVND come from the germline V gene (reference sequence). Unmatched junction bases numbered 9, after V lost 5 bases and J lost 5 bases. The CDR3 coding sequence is TGTGCCAGTAGTCCTCCGACTAGCGGGGGTCGAACCGGGGAGCTGTTTTTT. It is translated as CASSPPTSGGRTGELFF.

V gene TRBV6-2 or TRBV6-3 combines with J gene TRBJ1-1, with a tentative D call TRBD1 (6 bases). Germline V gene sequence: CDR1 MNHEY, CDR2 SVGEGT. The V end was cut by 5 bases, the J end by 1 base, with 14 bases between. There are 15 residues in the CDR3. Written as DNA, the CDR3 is TGTGCCAGCAGTGCTACAGGGTGGGGGAACACTGAAGCTTTCTTT. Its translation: CASSATGWGNTEAFF.

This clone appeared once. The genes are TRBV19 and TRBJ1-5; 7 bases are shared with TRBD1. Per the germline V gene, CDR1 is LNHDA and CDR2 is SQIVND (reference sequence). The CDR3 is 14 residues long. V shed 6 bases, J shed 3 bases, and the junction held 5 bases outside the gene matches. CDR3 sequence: CASSRGTANQPQHF. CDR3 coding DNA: TGTGCCAGTAGCCGAGGGACAGCCAATCAGCCCCAGCATTTT.

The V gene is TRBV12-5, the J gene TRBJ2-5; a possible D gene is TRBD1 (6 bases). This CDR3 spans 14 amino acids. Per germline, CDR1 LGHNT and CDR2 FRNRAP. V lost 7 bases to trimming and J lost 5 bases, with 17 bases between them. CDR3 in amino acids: CASATSGARETQYF. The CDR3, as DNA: TGTGCTAGTGCCACGTCAGGGGCGAGGGAGACCCAGTACTTC.